A single sample is the source of the 17 T cell receptor beta chains below, sequenced in a study of blood T cells in healthy people across ages. Together with a sample-barcoded 5' primer, a J-beta primer mix was included in a second PCR lasting about 7 to 11 cycles. Via MiXCR, TCRdb re-called the 5' RACE reads, giving one row per CDR3 protein. There are roughly 650,000 distinct CDR3 sequences in the sample; about 30% occur only once, and 15% to 19% lies in the top ten. Sequencing was performed on blood. These receptor sequences come from a woman aged 80 or over in good health.

Details on this clonotype: This clone may be a read error of a much larger clone one base away. This chain connects TRBV21-1 to TRBJ1-5; the D segment call TRBD1 is taken from the table without a DNA check. TRBV21-1 is classified as a pseudogene. The CDR3 covers 18 residues. This chain's CDR3 is CASSKEIPGTHYVQPQHF. In DNA, the CDR3 is TGTGCCAGCAGCAAAGAAATCCCAGGGACCCATTATGTTCAGCCCCAGCATTTT.

This clonotype has a count of ten or more. The chain has TRBV20-1 and TRBJ2-7; 7 positions match TRBD1. CDR3 length equals 15 residues. V lost 3 bases to trimming and J lost 2 bases; unmatched junction nucleotides: 10. Germline V gene data show CDR1 as DFQATT and CDR2 as SNEGSKA (reference sequence). CDR3 coding DNA: TGCAGTGCTAGGGTCGGCAGGGGGAAAACCTACGAGCAGTACTTC. Translated: CSARVGRGKTYEQYF.

The V call is TRBV5-1, the J call TRBJ1-5, with 7 bases fitting TRBD1. CDR3 length: 17 amino acids. Trimming cost V 0 bases and J 1 base; bases outside gene matches: 7. Germline CDR1 SGHRS, CDR2 YFSETQ. CDR3: CASSLGPYRGSNQPQHF. CDR3 coding DNA: TGCGCCAGCAGCTTGGGTCCATACAGGGGAAGCAATCAGCCCCAGCATTTT. Based on the CDR3 plus reference TRBV5-1 and TRBJ1-5, the full variable domain is KAGVTQTPRYLIKTRGQQVTLSCSPISGHRSVSWYQQTPGQGLQFLFEYFSETQRNKGNFPGRFSGRQFSNSRSEMNVSTLELGDSALYLCASSLGPYRGSNQPQHFGDGTRLSIL.

As regards this clonotype: This could be a read error, since a much larger clone is one nucleotide away. The chain couples TRBV7-8 to TRBJ2-1; D uncertain. The CDR3 runs to 15 residues. CDR1 SGHVS and CDR2 FQNEAQ come from the germline V gene. The CDR3 sequence is CASNLKLSTHNEQFF. The CDR3 DNA reads as TGTGCCAGCAACTTAAAACTGTCAACCCACAATGAGCAGTTCTTC.

The V call is TRBV5-5, the J call TRBJ1-2; D ambiguous. This CDR3 is 15 amino acids long. Trimming cost V 2 bases and J 2 bases, with 13 bases left between them. Germline V gene data show CDR1 as SGHKS and CDR2 as YYEKEE (reference sequence). The CDR3 DNA reads TGTGCCAGCAGCTTAGAAGGAAATAGAAACTATGGCTACACCTTC. Translation: CASSLEGNRNYGYTF.

This clonotype was seen only once. A much larger clone differs by one base, so this may be a read error. This chain uses TRBV2 with TRBJ2-7; the match to TRBD1 covers 8 bases. From germline, CDR1 is SNHLY and CDR2 FYNNEI. This CDR3 has 14 residues. V was clipped by 7 bases and J by 7 bases; unmatched bases: 12. CDR3 loop: CASNRDRLLYEQYF. The DNA of the CDR3 is TGTGCCAGCAACCGGGACAGGCTCCTGTATGAGCAGTACTTC.

This clonotype was found a few times. V gene TRBV7-2 combines with J gene TRBJ1-3; D gene uncertain. Trimming shortened V by 1 base and J by 0 bases, and 10 bases separated the two germline ends. CDR3 length equals 16 residues. Germline CDR1 reads SGHTA; CDR2 reads FQGNSA. CDR3 coding DNA: TGTGCCAGCAGCTTAGATCCTAGTCCCTCTGGAAACACCATATATTTT. It yields the protein CASSLDPSPSGNTIYF.

CDR3 coding DNA: TGTGCCAGCAGTTTTTCTAGCGGGGGGATTGGGACCCAGTACTTC. This codes for CASSFSSGGIGTQYF. J is TRBJ2-5 and V is TRBV27; 11 bases are shared with TRBD2. This CDR3 comprises 15 residues. J gave up 7 bases and V 3 bases, and 7 bases lay outside the gene matches. Germline V gives CDR1 MNHEY, CDR2 SMNVEV (reference sequence).

The CDR3 coding sequence is TGTGCCACCAGCAGAGGGGTCTCTAGCGGGGGCACAGATACGCAGTATTTT. Its translation: CATSRGVSSGGTDTQYF. The rearrangement uses TRBV15 and TRBJ2-3; TRBD2 agrees at 9 bases. Germline V gives CDR1 LNHNV, CDR2 YYDKDF (reference sequence). With 1 base clipped from V and 1 base from J, the junction kept 6 bases outside the gene matches. The CDR3 runs to 17 residues. Using reference TRBV15 and TRBJ2-3 for the parts outside the CDR3, the full variable domain is DAMVIQNPRYQVTQFGKPVTLSCSQTLNHNVMYWYQQKSSQAPKLLFHYYDKDFNNEADTPDNFQSRRPNTSFCFLDIRSPGLGDTAMYLCATSRGVSSGGTDTQYFGPGTRLTVL.

The table lists this clonotype with many counts. The gene calls are TRBV5-1 and TRBJ2-1, with TRBD2 matching over 7 bases. V gave up 3 bases and J gave up 5 bases; unmatched junction bases: 8. The germline gives CDR1 SGHRS, CDR2 YFSETQ. There are 15 residues in the CDR3. CDR3 residues: CASSWTGTTNNEQFF. As DNA, the CDR3 is TGCGCCAGCAGCTGGACCGGGACTACGAACAATGAGCAGTTCTTC.

This clonotype was counted ten times or more. The genes are TRBV20-1 and TRBJ2-3; the match to TRBD1 covers 11 bases. CDR1 DFQATT and CDR2 SNEGSKA come from the germline V gene (reference sequence). J lost 4 bases, V lost 3 bases, and 6 bases had no gene match. This CDR3 is 15 amino acids long. The CDR3 sequence is CSASGQGASADTQYF. In nucleotides, the CDR3 is TGCAGTGCTAGTGGACAGGGGGCTAGCGCAGATACGCAGTATTTT.

This clonotype was counted ten times or more. The chain links TRBV12-3 or TRBV12-4 to TRBJ2-7; 9 positions match TRBD2. This CDR3 is 16 amino acids long. J was trimmed by 3 bases and V by 1 base; bases with no gene match: 7. Here the CDR3 DNA reads TGTGCCAGCAGTTTAGGGCTAGCGGGGATCCACTACGAGCAGTACTTC. Protein sequence: CASSLGLAGIHYEQYF.

In its sample, this clonotype was seen many times. The chain joins TRBV29-1 to TRBJ2-1; no reliable D call. The V gene's germline CDR1 is SQVTM and CDR2 ANQGSEA. V lost 7 bases, J lost 3 bases, and 10 bases lay in between. CDR3 size: 12 residues. The CDR3: CSAGQVYNEQFF. The CDR3 region has the DNA TGCAGCGCCGGGCAGGTCTACAATGAGCAGTTCTTC.

CDR3 in amino acids: CASSLEGGGGTEAFF. For the CDR3, the DNA is TGCGCCAGCAGCTTGGAGGGAGGGGGGGGAACTGAAGCTTTCTTT. The chain combines TRBV5-1 with TRBJ1-1, with a tentative D call TRBD1 (6 bases). Looked up from germline, CDR1 is SGHRS and CDR2 is YFSETQ. CDR3 length: 15 amino acids. Trimming stripped 0 bases from V and 5 bases from J, with 14 bases between.

This clonotype was recorded at least ten times. The V gene is TRBV3-1, the J gene TRBJ2-5; possibly TRBD1 for D (8 bases). In germline, CDR1 is LGHDT, CDR2 YNNKEL (reference sequence). This CDR3 comprises 14 residues. Trimming left V 3 bases short and J 7 bases short, with 15 bases between. DNA for the CDR3: TGTGCCAGCAGCCAGGCGCGGGGGACAGGGACCCAGTACTTC. As protein: CASSQARGTGTQYF.

This clonotype occurred many times. The gene calls are TRBV20-1 and TRBJ1-2; D gene ambiguous. V dropped 1 base and J dropped 3 bases, with 12 bases sitting between them. Germline assignment: CDR1 DFQATT and CDR2 SNEGSKA (reference sequence). The CDR3 length is 14 residues. CDR3 coding DNA: TGCAGTGCTAGAGTCGAGGGTAGGGACTATGGCTACACCTTC. Its translation is CSARVEGRDYGYTF.

V and J are TRBV5-1 and TRBJ2-6, with D perhaps TRBD1 (6 bases). The germline V gene encodes CDR1 SGHRS and CDR2 YFSETQ. Trimming removed 0 bases at V and 2 bases at J, with 15 bases between. CDR3 length: 18 amino acids. The CDR3 DNA reads TGCGCCAGCAGCTTGGGACAGGCAGGCTTGACTGGGGCCAACGTCCTGACTTTC. This gives the protein CASSLGQAGLTGANVLTF.